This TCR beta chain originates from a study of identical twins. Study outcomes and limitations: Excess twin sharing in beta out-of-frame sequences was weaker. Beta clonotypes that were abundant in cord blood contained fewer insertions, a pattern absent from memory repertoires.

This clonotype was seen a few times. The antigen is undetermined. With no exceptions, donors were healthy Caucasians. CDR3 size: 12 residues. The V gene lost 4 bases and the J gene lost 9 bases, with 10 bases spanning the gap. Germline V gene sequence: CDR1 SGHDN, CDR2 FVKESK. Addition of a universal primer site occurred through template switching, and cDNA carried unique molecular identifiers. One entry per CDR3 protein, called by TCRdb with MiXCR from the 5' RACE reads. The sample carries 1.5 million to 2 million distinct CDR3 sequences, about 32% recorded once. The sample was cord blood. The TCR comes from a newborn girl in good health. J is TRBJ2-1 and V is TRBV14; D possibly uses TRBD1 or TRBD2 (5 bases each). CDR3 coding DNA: TGTGCCAGCAGCCTCAGGGAGACTGAGCAGTTCTTC. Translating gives CASSLRETEQFF.